This T cell receptor beta chain was recorded in a study of patients and donors after allogeneic stem cell transplantation (dated by TCRdb to 2018 to 2020). V is shortened by 6 bases, J by 0 bases, and the region joining them spans 9 bases. Measured from the cysteine to the phenylalanine, the CDR3 is 14 residues long. The DNA shown is the 42-base CDR3, in frame from base 1. The library was prepared using RT-PCR. Reads for this sample came from a NextSeq 550. The public reads were reanalyzed by TCRdb: fastp trimming at Q25, MiXCR alignment, in-frame beta chains only. Under each unique CDR3 protein, matching rows form one entry showing the most common genes and DNA. The sample table lists fewer than 200,000 distinct CDR3 sequences, about 30% of them with a count of one. 3.2% of the sample goes to the ten largest clones. Worth noting for this clonotype: Its antigen is currently not known. No clone much larger than this one lies a single base away; base qualities are absent.

This chain joins TRBV12-3 or TRBV12-4 to TRBJ2-1, with the D gene uncertain. The sample consisted of blood, either unsorted or a sorted T cell fraction (not recorded which). The source of this sequence is a human donor who was either an allogeneic HSCT recipient or a stem cell or donor lymphocyte infusion donor (not recorded which). It is not recorded whose cells these are; they may come from a transplant donor. The DNA sequence follows: TGTGCCAGCAGCAAGTACAGCTCCTACAATGAGCAGTTCTTC. It translates as CASSKYSSYNEQFF.